Listed below are T cell receptor beta chains from one sample, sequenced in a study of shared clonotypes between healthy human individuals. TCRdb's copy holds only in-frame clones and misses some; the assay was immunoSEQ multiplex PCR. This table has approximately 1,000,000 clones, approximately 80% appearing once. Sequencing was performed on memory CD4+ T cells from PBMCs. These TCRs come from a man aged 18 to 35 in good health. Some clones in this sample may be carry-over from other donors' samples. CDR3s include the opening cysteine and the closing phenylalanine or tryptophan. Fields, in order: clone size, J gene, V gene, D gene, CDR3 DNA, CDR3 protein. A D gene is named only where the DNA matches it firmly. The size entry is marked missing in some rows and otherwise reads once, few, many or a size class.

>NA|TRBJ1-3|TRBV15|NA
TGTGCCACCGGGGGGCCTGGAAACACCATATATTTT
CATGGPGNTIYF
>NA|TRBJ2-1|TRBV27|TRBD1
TGTGCCAGCAGCGACGACAGGGCCTACAATGAGCAGTTCTTC
CASSDDRAYNEQFF
>few|TRBJ2-7|TRBV5-6|NA
TGTGCCAGCAGCTTACAACCAGGGACGCACGAGCAGTACTTC
CASSLQPGTHEQYF
>NA|TRBJ2-5|TRBV7-9|TRBD2
TGTGCCAGCAGCTTACCCTTATTACTAGCGGGAGTATTAGAGACCCAGTACTTC
CASSLPLLLAGVLETQYF
>NA|TRBJ2-7|TRBV7-3|NA
TGTGCCAGCAGCTTAGCACAGGGATACGAGCAGTACTTC
CASSLAQGYEQYF
>once|TRBJ1-4|TRBV30|NA
TGTGCCTGGAGTCCGGCCGAAAAACTGTTTTTT
CAWSPAEKLFF
>NA|TRBJ1-2|TRBV28|TRBD1
TGTGCCAGCAGCCTTGGGGACAGGGTAGTCGGGGGCTACACCTTC
CASSLGDRVVGGYTF
>NA|TRBJ2-3|TRBV5-8|TRBD1
TGTGCCAGCAGCCCGGGACAGGGAACAGATACGCAGTATTTT
CASSPGQGTDTQYF
>NA|TRBJ2-7|TRBV27|NA
TGTGCCAGCAGTTTACTATGGTCCCCCTCCTACGAGCAGTACTTC
CASSLLWSPSYEQYF
>NA|TRBJ2-1|TRBV5-1|TRBD2
TGCGCCAGCAGCTCACTTTCTAGCGGGAGCGGCAATGAGCAGTTCTTC
CASSSLSSGSGNEQFF
>once|TRBJ2-7|TRBV7-2|NA
TGTGCCAGCAGCTTAGGTCGATCGGGCTACGAGCAGTACTTC
CASSLGRSGYEQYF
>NA|TRBJ1-5|TRBV16|NA
TGTGCCAGCAGCCAATTCAGTCGGACGGAGAGGCCCCAGCATTTT
CASSQFSRTERPQHF
>NA|TRBJ2-2|TRBV5-1|NA
TGCGCCAGCTGCCTAGGAGGGGGGAACACCGGGGAGCTGTTTTTT
CASCLGGGNTGELFF
>NA|TRBJ1-2|TRBV9|NA
TGTGCCAGCAGCGTATCCCAGGGCGGGTATGGCTACACCTTC
CASSVSQGGYGYTF
>NA|TRBJ2-3|TRBV9|TRBD2
TGTGCCAGCAGCGTAGCTGCGGGAGTAAGTGGGACAGATACGCAGTATTTT
CASSVAAGVSGTDTQYF
>NA|TRBJ1-5|TRBV18|NA
TGTGCCAGCTCACCCGGGCCAGGTTTAAATCAGCCCCAGCATTTT
CASSPGPGLNQPQHF
>NA|TRBJ1-2|TRBV6-1|TRBD1
TGTGCCAGCAGGGAGGGACAGGGGTACTATGGCTACACCTTC
CASREGQGYYGYTF
>NA|TRBJ2-7|TRBV5-4|TRBD1
TGTGCCAGCAGCTTGGGACAGGGGGAAACCTACGAGCAGTACTTC
CASSLGQGETYEQYF
>NA|TRBJ2-2|TRBV29-1|TRBD1
TGCAGCGCAGACCCCGGACAGGGGGCAACCGGGGAGCTGTTTTTT
CSADPGQGATGELFF
>few|TRBJ2-2|TRBV27|NA
TGTGCCAGCAGCTATAGGGCCTTCGGGGAGCTGTTTTTT
CASSYRAFGELFF
>NA|TRBJ2-2|TRBV5-4|NA
TGTGCCAGCAGCTTGTCCCCGCGCTTAAACACCGGGGAGCTGTTTTTT
CASSLSPRLNTGELFF
>NA|TRBJ1-2|TRBV11-2|TRBD1
TGTGCCAGCAGCTTAGACAGGGGGTCTGGCTACACCTTC
CASSLDRGSGYTF
>NA|TRBJ2-3|TRBV13|NA
TGTGCCAGCAGCTTAGGGGGGTCTTCCACAGATACGCAGTATTTT
CASSLGGSSTDTQYF
>once|TRBJ2-7|TRBV2|TRBD2
TGTGCCAGCAGTCTACCCGGGACTAGAGACGAGCAGTACTTC
CASSLPGTRDEQYF
>NA|TRBJ2-1|TRBV6-6|NA
TGTGCCAGCAGTCCGTACGGGGATAATGAGCAGTTCTTC
CASSPYGDNEQFF
>NA|TRBJ1-2|TRBV9|TRBD1
TGTGCCAGCAGCGTAGAAGGGACAGGGTACGGCTACACCTTC
CASSVEGTGYGYTF
>NA|TRBJ2-7|TRBV4-2|NA
TGTGCCAGCAGCCAAGATAAGAGACACTTTGAGCAGTACTTC
CASSQDKRHFEQYF
>NA|TRBJ2-3|TRBV6-6|NA
TGTGCCAGCCAGAAGGCCGCAGGGGCAGATACGCAGTATTTT
CASQKAAGADTQYF
>NA|TRBJ2-1|TRBV5-1|NA
TGCGCCAGCAGGGAGGGACCGTCCTACAATGAGCAGTTCTTC
CASREGPSYNEQFF
>NA|TRBJ2-1|TRBV2|TRBD2
TGTGCCAGCAGTCCTACTAGCGGGAGAAATGAGCAGTTCTTC
CASSPTSGRNEQFF
>few|TRBJ1-1|TRBV19|NA
TGTGCCAGTAGTATAAGGGAAGGGTCTGAAGCTTTCTTT
CASSIREGSEAFF
>NA|TRBJ2-7|TRBV11-1|TRBD2
TGTGCCAGCAGCCCAGGACTAGCGGGAGGGACCCACGAGCAGTACTTC
CASSPGLAGGTHEQYF
>NA|TRBJ2-4|TRBV19|NA
TGTGCCAGTAGTATTGGCAGGGAAAACATTCAGTACTTC
CASSIGRENIQYF
>NA|TRBJ2-7|TRBV6-1|TRBD2
TGTGCCAGCAGTCCGGAGCGGGAGTGGTCCGAGCAGTACTTC
CASSPEREWSEQYF
>NA|TRBJ1-1|TRBV9|TRBD1
TGTGCCAGCAGCTTGACAGGGCGGGTCACTGAAGCTTTCTTT
CASSLTGRVTEAFF
>once|TRBJ2-1|TRBV29-1|NA
TGCAGCGTTGAGTGGCAGTCTTCCTACAATGAGCAGTTCTTC
CSVEWQSSYNEQFF
>NA|TRBJ2-3|TRBV5-4|NA
TGTGCCAGCAGCTTGGAGGCAGCAGATACGCAGTATTTT
CASSLEAADTQYF
>many|TRBJ2-3|TRBV2|NA
TGTGCCAGCAGTGTCTTCGGGAGCACAGATACGCAGTATTTT
CASSVFGSTDTQYF
>few|TRBJ2-5|TRBV7-2|NA
TGTGCCAGCAGCTTAGATGCCGCAGGGACCCAGTACTTC
CASSLDAAGTQYF
>NA|TRBJ2-1|TRBV6-1|TRBD1
TGTGCCAGCACCGAGGACAGGGTCAACTACAATGAGCAGTTCTTC
CASTEDRVNYNEQFF
>NA|TRBJ1-3|TRBV14|NA
TGTGCCAGCAGCAAGGGTTACTCTGGAAACACCATATATTTT
CASSKGYSGNTIYF
>few|TRBJ2-7|TRBV28|NA
TGTGCCAGCAGCTCCGATTCCTACGAGCAGTACTTC
CASSSDSYEQYF
>NA|TRBJ2-4|TRBV28|NA
TGTGCCAGCAGTCCAGGGACCATGGGGACCAAAAACATTCAGTACTTC
CASSPGTMGTKNIQYF
>NA|TRBJ2-2|TRBV28|NA
TGTGCCAGCAGTTTATTCAGGGCGAACACCGGGGAGCTGTTTTTT
CASSLFRANTGELFF
>NA|TRBJ2-1|TRBV7-2|TRBD2
TGTGCCAGCAGCTTAGCGGGACTAGTAAGTGAGCAGTTCTTC
CASSLAGLVSEQFF
>NA|TRBJ2-7|TRBV20-1|NA
TGCAGTGCAAAGGGACCTGGTGAGCAGTACTTC
CSAKGPGEQYF
>NA|TRBJ2-1|TRBV5-1|TRBD2
TGCGCCAGCAGTTACCTACCGGGACTAGCGGGAGACAATGAGCAGTTCTTC
CASSYLPGLAGDNEQFF
>once|TRBJ1-2|TRBV5-1|NA
TGCGCCAGCAGCCCCCAAACGACATCGGAAAGTGGCTACACCTTC
CASSPQTTSESGYTF